This T cell receptor (beta chain) was captured in a study of beta chain features in type 1 diabetes (dated by TCRdb to 2017 to 2018). The study in broad terms: No differences in mean age, gender distribution, total cell number or subset yield were found between patients and healthy donors. Across all samples, roughly 110,000,000 sorted cells were examined, and cell number per subset correlated strongly with RNA yield. The study compared the TCRB repertoires of sorted circulating CD4+ T cell subsets in recently diagnosed type 1 diabetes patients with those in matched healthy donors. Regulatory and stem cell-like memory subsets were isolated from only 8 patients and about eight healthy donors, whereas naive and central memory subsets came from all 30 or so donors. Summary of the overall study and its limitations: PCR might favor shorter templates, but patient and control samples were amplified and corrected together, so any skew would affect both groups equally. Naive, central memory and regulatory TCRB repertoires appeared more similar among patients than among healthy donors. At VDJ recombination sites, patients with type 1 diabetes made fewer insertions and deleted more nucleotides, a pattern implying thymic rearrangement abnormalities. Because the HLA sub-analyses included only small numbers of individuals, any influence of HLA type on TCRB rearrangement was left unresolved. Sequencing cDNA rather than genomic DNA could over-represent highly expressing activated cells, although activation and CD3 levels did not differ between groups. In all four CD4+ subsets, TCRB CDR3 length was moderately but significantly shorter in type 1 diabetes patients.

Points on this clone: There is no known antigen for this receptor. The sample holds no much larger clone one base away, and base qualities are not on file.

Including the terminal cysteine and phenylalanine, the CDR3 comprises 14 residues. Only the CDR3 part of the read is kept: 42 bases, read in frame from the first base. CDR1 and CDR2 (MNHNY, SVGAGI) derive from the germline V gene (reference sequence). V is clipped by 6 bases and J by 0 bases, and the sequence between their germline boundaries is 11 bases long. A single peripheral blood draw of about 116 mL on average was collected from each donor into heparinised tubes. A BD FACSAria II was used to sort naive, central memory, regulatory and stem cell-like memory CD4+ T cells with a panel that included CD45RO, CCR7, CD25, CD127, CD95 and CD27. Purity was above 95% for every sorted population. PBMCs were isolated immediately by Lymphoprep density gradient centrifugation and stained directly without culture. So that batch effects would be minimized, each experiment stained and sorted samples in pairs, pairing one healthy donor with one patient.

The entire isolated RNA was reverse transcribed using the High Capacity cDNA Reverse Transcription Kit, and thus expressed TCRB transcripts were sequenced. Naive, central memory and regulatory T cell samples underwent deep immunoSEQ sequencing, averaging roughly 3.3 million total reads per sample. Sorted cells were lysed in RLT buffer, and RNA was extracted using DNase-treated RNeasy Micro or Mini kits according to cell number. Each cell subset was processed on its own to prevent cross-contamination, while patient and healthy donor samples were processed together. TCRB sequences were amplified from cDNA with the immunoSEQ multiplex PCR, producing 87-bp fragments spanning the CDR3 region. Amplicons were sequenced on the Illumina HiSeq platform. In the paper's pipeline: PCR bias was corrected computationally using synthetic template baselines, and reads within Hamming distance 2 were collapsed, with unmergeable singletons discarded. Reads were aligned to IMGT to assign V, D and J genes, CDR3 length, and insertions or deletions at six rearrangement sites. Clonotype counts were normalized to sorted cell number within each subset before computing true diversity and Gini coefficients with the tcR R package. The overlap coefficient, calculated on TCRB nucleotide sequences, was used to quantify repertoire sharing. Out-of-frame TCRB sequences from naive cells were analyzed as a proxy for the pre-selection repertoire. TCRdb provides this immuneACCESS table in a form limited to in-frame rearrangements. Some clones are lacking; in checked studies, under half of them reflect an unresolved V gene, and why the rest are absent is not known. V, J and clone size are taken as reported in that table, and D and trimming were inferred from the DNA itself. The sample table contains approximately 730,000 clones; only one count was recorded for roughly 12% of them. The leading ten clones occupy less than 0.025% of the sample.

The chain is encoded by TRBV6-6 joined to TRBJ1-1; the D region possibly corresponds to TRBD1 (6 bases align). Sequenced material: naive CD4+ T cells from blood. This specimen's cell subset or site label, per the study, means: true naive CD4+ T cells. This clonotype was obtained from a man aged 18 to 29 with type 1 diabetes. The DNA reads as follows: TGTGCCAGCAGGGGAGGGGGAATGAACACTGAAGCTTTCTTT. This is translated as CASRGGGMNTEAFF.